This is a list of T cell receptor beta chains from one sample in a study of blood T cell repertoires in COVID-19. Libraries were prepared by immunoSEQ multiplex PCR; TCRdb keeps only in-frame clonotypes and omits some of them. This table holds approximately 270,000 clones, approximately 83% found once. Source material: PBMCs or T cells enriched from blood (not recorded which). The receptors stem from a woman aged 45-59 years who had recovered from COVID-19. The CDR3 runs from the conserved cysteine through the conserved F or W. The order of the fields is V gene, clone size, D gene, J gene, CDR3 protein, CDR3 DNA. D genes are given only for firm matches. Part of the rows lack a size; the others show once, few, many or a class for expanded clones.

v_gene: TRBV19; abundance: .; d_gene: .; j_gene: TRBJ1-1; CDR3aa: CASIPLGGADTEAFF; CDR3nt: TGTGCCAGTATTCCCTTGGGGGGGGCGGACACTGAAGCTTTCTTT
v_gene: TRBV18; abundance: once; d_gene: TRBD2; j_gene: TRBJ2-1; CDR3aa: CASSPPREGWNEQFF; CDR3nt: TGTGCCAGCTCACCACCGAGGGAGGGCTGGAATGAGCAGTTCTTC
v_gene: TRBV19; abundance: few; d_gene: .; j_gene: TRBJ1-3; CDR3aa: CASSGGRNTIYF; CDR3nt: TGTGCCAGTAGCGGTGGGAGGAACACCATATATTTT
v_gene: TRBV10-2; abundance: .; d_gene: TRBD1; j_gene: TRBJ1-2; CDR3aa: CASSEQGVVGGYTF; CDR3nt: TGCGCCAGCAGTGAACAGGGGGTAGTAGGTGGCTACACCTTC
v_gene: TRBV28; abundance: .; d_gene: .; j_gene: TRBJ2-1; CDR3aa: CASSFAVGRAYNEQFF; CDR3nt: TGTGCCAGCAGTTTTGCTGTGGGCAGAGCCTACAATGAGCAGTTCTTC
v_gene: TRBV30; abundance: .; d_gene: .; j_gene: TRBJ1-1; CDR3aa: CAWIPTLVPTEAFF; CDR3nt: TGTGCCTGGATTCCGACTCTCGTCCCCACTGAAGCTTTCTTT
v_gene: TRBV10-3; abundance: .; d_gene: TRBD2; j_gene: TRBJ2-7; CDR3aa: CAARLAENYEQYF; CDR3nt: TGTGCCGCCAGACTAGCGGAAAATTACGAGCAGTACTTC
v_gene: TRBV12-2; abundance: .; d_gene: .; j_gene: TRBJ1-1; CDR3aa: CASRFTGGGTEAFF; CDR3nt: TGTGCAAGTCGCTTCACAGGGGGGGGAACTGAAGCTTTCTTT
v_gene: TRBV20-1; abundance: .; d_gene: .; j_gene: TRBJ2-1; CDR3aa: CSASLQGRQFF; CDR3nt: TGCAGTGCTAGTCTCCAGGGGAGGCAGTTCTTC
v_gene: TRBV2; abundance: .; d_gene: .; j_gene: TRBJ1-1; CDR3aa: CASSERGHRGNTEAFF; CDR3nt: TGTGCCAGCAGTGAAAGGGGACATCGGGGGAACACTGAAGCTTTCTTT
v_gene: TRBV5-1; abundance: few; d_gene: TRBD1; j_gene: TRBJ2-1; CDR3aa: CASGGQGRNEQFF; CDR3nt: TGCGCCAGCGGAGGACAGGGGCGGAATGAGCAGTTCTTC
v_gene: TRBV7-8; abundance: .; d_gene: TRBD2; j_gene: TRBJ2-1; CDR3aa: CASSPSPSLTSGSSKQFF; CDR3nt: TGTGCCAGCAGCCCTAGCCCCTCTTTGACTAGCGGGAGTAGTAAGCAGTTCTTC
v_gene: TRBV5-1; abundance: .; d_gene: TRBD1; j_gene: TRBJ2-2; CDR3aa: CASSLSGTDAGELFF; CDR3nt: TGCGCCAGCAGCTTATCCGGGACAGATGCCGGGGAGCTGTTTTTT
v_gene: TRBV11-2; abundance: .; d_gene: .; j_gene: TRBJ1-1; CDR3aa: CASSLVQGQEAFF; CDR3nt: TGTGCCAGCAGCTTAGTGCAGGGACAAGAAGCTTTCTTT
v_gene: TRBV19; abundance: .; d_gene: TRBD1; j_gene: TRBJ1-3; CDR3aa: CASGRQGEVTIYF; CDR3nt: TGTGCCAGTGGAAGACAGGGAGAAGTCACCATATATTTT
v_gene: TRBV7-9; abundance: once; d_gene: TRBD1; j_gene: TRBJ1-3; CDR3aa: CASSPRSGTGPRNTIYF; CDR3nt: TGTGCCAGCAGCCCCCGGTCGGGGACAGGGCCTCGGAACACCATATATTTT
v_gene: TRBV11-3; abundance: .; d_gene: TRBD2; j_gene: TRBJ2-1; CDR3aa: CASSQGPAGAYNEQFF; CDR3nt: TGTGCCAGCAGCCAGGGACCAGCGGGGGCCTACAATGAGCAGTTCTTC
v_gene: TRBV18; abundance: .; d_gene: .; j_gene: TRBJ2-5; CDR3aa: CASSPGGKETQYF; CDR3nt: TGTGCCAGCTCACCAGGGGGGAAAGAGACCCAGTACTTC
v_gene: TRBV5-1; abundance: .; d_gene: .; j_gene: TRBJ2-7; CDR3aa: CASSLRARQGKLDYEQYF; CDR3nt: TGCGCAAGCAGCTTGCGGGCGAGGCAGGGGAAGCTCGACTACGAGCAGTACTTC
v_gene: TRBV5-1; abundance: .; d_gene: .; j_gene: TRBJ1-4; CDR3aa: CASSLGRQLTTNEKLFF; CDR3nt: TGCGCCAGCAGCTTGGGTCGACAGCTAACAACTAATGAAAAACTGTTTTTT
v_gene: TRBV4-1; abundance: .; d_gene: .; j_gene: TRBJ2-1; CDR3aa: CASSQEAIPWNEQFF; CDR3nt: TGCGCCAGCAGCCAAGAAGCGATACCTTGGAATGAGCAGTTCTTC
v_gene: TRBV28; abundance: .; d_gene: TRBD2; j_gene: TRBJ2-1; CDR3aa: CASSLGAGGRYEQFF; CDR3nt: TGTGCCAGCAGTTTAGGGGCGGGAGGGCGCTATGAGCAGTTCTTC
v_gene: TRBV4-2; abundance: .; d_gene: .; j_gene: TRBJ1-5; CDR3aa: CASSQDLGAVSQPQHF; CDR3nt: TGTGCCAGCAGCCAAGATTTGGGGGCGGTTAGTCAGCCCCAGCATTTT
v_gene: TRBV19; abundance: .; d_gene: .; j_gene: TRBJ2-3; CDR3aa: CASSSVGAETQYF; CDR3nt: TGTGCCAGTAGTAGCGTCGGAGCCGAGACGCAGTATTTT
v_gene: TRBV3-1/TRBV3-2; abundance: .; d_gene: TRBD2; j_gene: TRBJ2-7; CDR3aa: CASSPGTSGMGQYF; CDR3nt: TGTGCCAGCAGCCCGGGGACTAGCGGGATGGGGCAGTACTTC
v_gene: TRBV30; abundance: .; d_gene: .; j_gene: TRBJ1-5; CDR3aa: CAWSKESQPQHF; CDR3nt: TGTGCCTGGAGTAAGGAGAGTCAGCCCCAGCATTTT
v_gene: TRBV5-1; abundance: .; d_gene: .; j_gene: TRBJ1-1; CDR3aa: CASSLSWNTEAFF; CDR3nt: TGCGCCAGCAGCTTGTCTTGGAACACTGAAGCTTTCTTT
v_gene: TRBV18; abundance: once; d_gene: .; j_gene: TRBJ2-7; CDR3aa: CASSPENSPSSYEQYF; CDR3nt: TGTGCCAGCTCACCGGAGAATTCCCCAAGCTCCTACGAGCAGTACTTC
v_gene: TRBV28; abundance: .; d_gene: .; j_gene: TRBJ2-2; CDR3aa: CASSSPLLRELFF; CDR3nt: TGTGCCAGCAGTTCCCCCCTTCTCCGGGAGCTGTTTTTT
v_gene: TRBV27; abundance: few; d_gene: .; j_gene: TRBJ2-2; CDR3aa: CASSLGRTNTGELFF; CDR3nt: TGTGCCAGCAGTTTAGGCAGGACGAACACCGGGGAGCTGTTTTTT
v_gene: TRBV7-9; abundance: few; d_gene: TRBD1; j_gene: TRBJ1-2; CDR3aa: CASNAGGNYGYTF; CDR3nt: TGTGCCAGCAACGCAGGGGGTAACTATGGCTACACCTTC
v_gene: TRBV12-3/TRBV12-4; abundance: few; d_gene: .; j_gene: TRBJ1-1; CDR3aa: CASSLVATEAFF; CDR3nt: TGTGCCAGCAGTTTGGTGGCCACTGAAGCTTTCTTT
v_gene: TRBV27; abundance: .; d_gene: .; j_gene: TRBJ1-6; CDR3aa: CASSLLTGSNSPLHF; CDR3nt: TGTGCCAGCAGTCTCCTTACAGGTTCCAATTCACCCCTCCACTTT
v_gene: TRBV30; abundance: .; d_gene: .; j_gene: TRBJ1-6; CDR3aa: CANQDSLNSPLHF; CDR3nt: TGTGCCAACCAGGACAGTCTTAATTCACCCCTCCACTTT
v_gene: TRBV6-5; abundance: .; d_gene: .; j_gene: TRBJ2-7; CDR3aa: CASSYSENYEQYF; CDR3nt: TGTGCCAGCAGTTACTCGGAGAACTACGAGCAGTACTTC
v_gene: TRBV15; abundance: .; d_gene: TRBD2; j_gene: TRBJ2-2; CDR3aa: CATSSLAGGPLTGELFF; CDR3nt: TGTGCCACCAGCAGTCTAGCGGGAGGGCCCCTCACCGGGGAGCTGTTTTTT
v_gene: TRBV28; abundance: once; d_gene: .; j_gene: TRBJ1-2; CDR3aa: CASSHLDGANYGYTF; CDR3nt: TGTGCCAGCAGCCATCTCGACGGAGCTAACTATGGCTACACCTTC
v_gene: TRBV10-2; abundance: .; d_gene: TRBD2; j_gene: TRBJ2-7; CDR3aa: CASSPGLAGEYEQYF; CDR3nt: TGCGCCAGCAGCCCGGGACTAGCGGGAGAATACGAGCAGTACTTC
v_gene: TRBV6-5; abundance: .; d_gene: .; j_gene: TRBJ1-5; CDR3aa: CASGPLGGDQPQHF; CDR3nt: TGTGCCAGCGGACCCCTGGGGGGGGATCAGCCCCAGCATTTT
v_gene: TRBV5-1; abundance: .; d_gene: .; j_gene: TRBJ2-2; CDR3aa: CASSLVSLSSGELFF; CDR3nt: TGCGCCAGCAGCTTGGTTAGCCTGTCGTCCGGGGAGCTGTTTTTT
v_gene: TRBV7-2; abundance: .; d_gene: .; j_gene: TRBJ2-7; CDR3aa: CASSLTPGHNRGEQYF; CDR3nt: TGTGCCAGCAGCTTAACCCCGGGACATAACCGTGGGGAGCAGTACTTC